These 30 T cell receptor beta chains were all obtained from the same sample, sequenced in a study of cytomegalovirus exposure and HLA in healthy donors. 60 Vbeta and 13 Jbeta primers were used in PCR. Libraries were prepared by immunoSEQ multiplex PCR; TCRdb keeps only in-frame clonotypes and omits some of them. The repertoire shows approximately 96,000 clones; the top ten hold about 6%. Sequencing input: PBMCs. The receptor source for this set is a girl between 10 and 17 years old in good health and CMV-seropositive.

The chain is built from TRBV6-5 and TRBJ1-1; D perhaps matches TRBD1 (6 bases). Germline CDR1 is MNHEY and CDR2 is SVGAGI. Trimming cost V 7 bases and J 4 bases, with 7 bases left between them. The CDR3 spans 11 residues. The CDR3 nucleotides read TGTGCCAGCACCAGGGGCACTGAAGCTTTCTTT. Translation: CASTRGTEAFF.

This rearrangement joins TRBV7-2 to TRBJ2-2, with unresolved D. Germline V lookup: CDR1 SGHTA, CDR2 FQGNSA. This CDR3 has 14 amino acids. V was shortened by 4 bases and J by 7 bases, with 13 bases between the two germline ends. CDR3 bases: TGTGCCAGCAGCTCAACCTACTTCTTCGGGGAGCTGTTTTTT. Translation gives CASSSTYFFGELFF.

The rearrangement links TRBV5-8 to TRBJ1-5; D might be TRBD1 (6 bases). V was pared by 6 bases and J by 0 bases, with 16 bases between. The germline gives CDR1 SGHTS, CDR2 YDEGEE. The CDR3 loop spans 16 amino acids. Here the CDR3 DNA reads TGTGCCAGCAACTTCGGAGGGGGGGATAGCAATCAGCCCCAGCATTTT. Its protein product is CASNFGGGDSNQPQHF.

This chain links TRBV4-1 with TRBJ2-5; maybe TRBD2 (6 bases). Trimming cost V 0 bases and J 4 bases, with 18 bases left between them. The CDR3 contains 17 residues. Looked up from germline, CDR1 is MGHRA and CDR2 is YSYEKL. The CDR3 loop reads CASSQDVLGLGGETQYF. The CDR3 DNA reads as TGCGCCAGCAGCCAAGACGTATTGGGTCTCGGGGGAGAGACCCAGTACTTC.

The chain recombines TRBV4-1 with TRBJ1-5, with 9 bases that match TRBD1. V trimming: 4 bases; J trimming: 4 bases; junction bases outside the gene matches: 5. CDR3 size: 15 residues. Germline assignment: CDR1 MGHRA and CDR2 YSYEKL. The DNA of the CDR3 is TGCGCCAGCAGCCTTTCAGGACAGGGGAATCAGCCCCAGCATTTT. This translates into CASSLSGQGNQPQHF.

V gene TRBV5-5 combines with J gene TRBJ2-7; D might be TRBD2 (6 bases). The CDR3 length is 15 residues. V was trimmed by 4 bases and J by 2 bases, leaving 16 bases between them. Germline CDR1 and CDR2: SGHKS and YYEKEE (reference sequence). The CDR3 DNA reads as TGTGCCAGCAGCCCTACGGTGGGGGGTACCTACGAGCAGTACGTC. Amino acid sequence: CASSPTVGGTYEQYV.

The genes are TRBV28 and TRBJ2-6; 8 nucleotides line up with TRBD1. Trimming took 6 bases from V and 6 from J; bases not matched to a gene: 4. The CDR3 has 14 residues. CDR1 is MDHEN, CDR2 SYDVKM, per germline. CDR3 in amino acids: CASRFQGAANVLTF. Here the CDR3 DNA reads TGTGCCAGCAGGTTCCAGGGGGCGGCCAACGTCCTGACTTTC.

The V gene is TRBV30, the J gene TRBJ1-1; TRBD1 might be the D (6 bases). CDR1 is GTSNPN, CDR2 SVGIG, per germline (reference sequence). V lost 3 bases to trimming and J lost 1 base, with 9 bases between them. This CDR3 is built from 13 residues. The CDR3 DNA reads TGTGCCTGGAGAACAGGGTCGAACACTGAAGCTTTCTTT. Translating it yields CAWRTGSNTEAFF.

The chain carries TRBV25-1 and TRBJ2-3, with D perhaps TRBD1 (6 bases). V was pared by 4 bases and J by 6 bases, with 14 bases between. The CDR3 length is 14 residues. The germline V gene has CDR1 MGHDK and CDR2 SYGVNS. The CDR3 reads CASSAQGVADTQYF. The CDR3 DNA is TGTGCCAGCAGTGCACAGGGTGTTGCGGATACGCAGTATTTT.

The V and J genes are TRBV25-1 and TRBJ2-1; 10 bases map to TRBD2. The CDR3 length is 16 residues. The junction had 4 bases not matched to a gene; V was cut back by 2 bases and J by 3 bases. Germline CDR1 and CDR2: MGHDK and SYGVNS. The chain's CDR3 is CASSETLAGIYNEQFF. The CDR3 region has the DNA TGTGCCAGCAGTGAAACACTAGCGGGGATCTACAATGAGCAGTTCTTC.

The chain combines TRBV11-3 with TRBJ2-5; D gene uncertain. Germline V gene lookup returns CDR1 SGHNT and CDR2 YENEEA. The V end lost 6 bases, the J end lost 2 bases, and 13 bases lay between the germline ends. The CDR3 spans 14 residues. This CDR3 reads CASSYPGFQETQYF. In DNA form, the CDR3 reads TGTGCCAGCAGTTATCCCGGGTTTCAAGAGACCCAGTACTTC.

V gene TRBV19 combines with J gene TRBJ1-2; possible D gene TRBD1, 5 bases. Germline V lookup: CDR1 LNHDA, CDR2 SQIVND (reference sequence). V lost 7 bases and J 1 base, leaving 13 bases between the germline ends. This CDR3 is built from 14 residues. DNA for the CDR3: TGTGCCAGTACCTCTCGGGGGGGTAACTATGGCTACACCTTC. Protein: CASTSRGGNYGYTF.

V and J are TRBV7-9 and TRBJ1-2; TRBD1 aligns across 7 bases. This CDR3 region has 14 residues. V shed 5 bases and J 6 bases; nucleotides not matched to a gene: 9. The germline V gene encodes CDR1 SEHNR and CDR2 FQNEAQ (reference sequence). This chain's CDR3 is CASSMGQLIHGYTF. The CDR3 DNA reads as TGTGCCAGCAGCATGGGACAGTTGATTCATGGCTACACCTTC.

V usage is TRBV7-9 and J usage is TRBJ2-5, with TRBD2 as a possible D gene (6 bases). The CDR3 runs to 14 residues. CDR1 and CDR2 (germline): SEHNR, FQNEAQ (reference sequence). Between the trimmed V and J ends, which lost 3 bases and 5 bases, there was a span of 13 bases. The CDR3 region has the DNA TGTGCCAGCAGCTTTGCGGGGACGGGGGAGACCCAGTACTTC. It encodes CASSFAGTGETQYF.

The chain couples TRBV11-3 to TRBJ1-6, with 10 bases lining up with TRBD1. Germline CDR1 SGHNT, CDR2 YENEEA. The CDR3 extends over 18 amino acids. The ends lost 5 bases at V and 9 bases at J; junction bases unmatched: 16. The CDR3 nucleotides are TGTGCCAGCAGCCCAAACCTCGGACAGGGGGTTGCGATTTCACCCCTCCACTTT. It encodes CASSPNLGQGVAISPLHF.

The J gene is TRBJ2-5, the V gene TRBV7-2; D is possibly TRBD2 (5 bases). This CDR3 is 13 amino acids long. Trimming removed 7 bases at V and 2 bases at J, with 11 bases between. The germline V gene has CDR1 SGHTA and CDR2 FQGNSA. The CDR3 spells CASTRTGQETQYF. DNA of the CDR3: TGTGCCAGCACACGGACGGGACAAGAGACCCAGTACTTC.

The V call is TRBV25-1, the J call TRBJ1-4; D uncertain. The germline V gene encodes CDR1 MGHDK and CDR2 SYGVNS. Deletions cut 3 bases from V and 4 bases from J, with 12 bases between. This CDR3 contains 15 residues. The CDR3 nucleotides are TGTGCCAGCAGTGAGATAGGTCGGGATAATGAAAAACTGTTTTTT. Translated, it gives CASSEIGRDNEKLFF.

CDR3 in amino acids: CASSLGGGRNTEAFF. CDR3 nucleotide sequence: TGTGCCAGCAGCTTGGGGGGGGGCCGGAACACTGAAGCTTTCTTT. The chain links TRBV5-4 to TRBJ1-1; possible D gene TRBD1, 6 bases. CDR3 length: 15 amino acids. V lost 0 bases and J lost 1, with 10 bases in between. Germline V gives CDR1 SGHNT, CDR2 YYREEE (reference sequence).

The CDR3 nucleotides are TGTGCCAGCTCTCCGGACAGGGAGACCCAGTACTTC. It encodes CASSPDRETQYF. The V call is TRBV18, the J call TRBJ2-5, with TRBD1 matching over 7 bases. Germline-derived CDR1 and CDR2 are KGHSH and LQKENI. V was clipped by 6 bases and J by 5 bases; unmatched bases: 3. The CDR3 has 12 amino acids.

The rearrangement uses TRBV29-1 and TRBJ2-7, with a tentative D call TRBD2 (6 bases). V lost 1 base, J lost 2 bases, and 9 bases lay in between. CDR1 and CDR2 from the germline V gene are SQVTM and ANQGSEA. The CDR3 totals 13 residues. The CDR3 DNA reads TGCAGCGTTGAAGTTGGACTAACCTACGAGCAGTACTTC. Protein: CSVEVGLTYEQYF.

The chain joins TRBV6-1 to TRBJ2-7; tentatively, D is TRBD2 (5 bases). Trimming took off 8 bases at V and 3 bases at J, with 8 bases between the two ends. Germline V gene sequence: CDR1 MNHNS, CDR2 SASEGT. The CDR3 has 11 residues. The CDR3 bases are TGTGCCAGCGGCCGGGACTACGAGCAGTACTTC. Protein sequence: CASGRDYEQYF.

The gene calls are TRBV9 and TRBJ2-3, with 7 bases identical to TRBD2. CDR3 length: 13 amino acids. V lost 4 bases and J lost 6; bases outside the gene matches: 5. The V gene's germline CDR1 is SGDLS and CDR2 YYNGEE. The CDR3 is CASSLWGGDTQYF. The CDR3 DNA reads as TGTGCCAGCAGCTTATGGGGGGGGGATACGCAGTATTTT.

This chain connects TRBV18 to TRBJ1-1; maybe TRBD1 (6 bases). Germline CDR1 reads KGHSH; CDR2 reads LQKENI. Trimming cost V 3 bases and J 4 bases, with 18 bases left between them. CDR3 length: 16 amino acids. CDR3 sequence (DNA): TGTGCCAGCTCACCCCGACAGGAATGGGGGGGCACTGAAGCTTTCTTT. Residues: CASSPRQEWGGTEAFF.

Worth noting for this clone: At one boundary the junction diverges from the germline segment, which might be a read error. The same CDR3 also results from other DNA sequences found in this sample. This rearrangement joins TRBV28 to TRBJ1-6; no clear D. The CDR3 length is 12 residues. Germline V gives CDR1 MDHEN, CDR2 SYDVKM. The CDR3 protein is CASSFGNSPLHF. The CDR3 DNA is TGTGCCAGCAGTTTCGGGAATTCACCCCTACACTTT.

To note about this clone: The junction and the germline gene differ at one end; a read error may be behind it. V and J are TRBV6-1 and TRBJ1-6; 10 bases align to TRBD1. Germline values: CDR1 MNHNS, CDR2 SASEGT. There are 14 residues in the CDR3. The CDR3 DNA follows: TGTGCCAGCGGTGACAGGGGGCTGAGGTCACCCCTCCACTTT. Translated, it gives CASGDRGLRSPLHF.

The chain is built from TRBV6-4 and TRBJ2-3; 7 positions agree with TRBD1. CDR3 length: 13 residues. Germline CDR1 MRHNA, CDR2 SNTAGT. V was clipped by 2 bases and J by 5 bases; unmatched bases: 1. The CDR3 sequence is CASSDRQGDTQYF. The CDR3 coding sequence is TGTGCCAGCAGTGACAGACAGGGAGATACGCAGTATTTT.

This chain links TRBV29-1 with TRBJ1-2; D unclear. The germline CDR1 and CDR2 sequences are SQVTM and ANQGSEA. This CDR3 is 12 amino acids long. V gave up 8 bases and J gave up 4 bases, with 14 bases separating them. The CDR3 is CSILGRSYGYTF. CDR3 bases: TGCAGCATCCTGGGCCGCAGCTATGGCTACACCTTC.

V gene TRBV7-3 combines with J gene TRBJ2-5; D unclear. Germline V gives CDR1 SGHTA, CDR2 FQGTGA. The CDR3 covers 13 residues. V lost 2 bases, J lost 4 bases, and 8 bases lay in between. This CDR3 reads CASSLGSSETQYF. The CDR3 DNA reads TGTGCCAGCAGCTTAGGTAGCTCAGAGACCCAGTACTTC.

This chain connects TRBV29-1 to TRBJ2-6; the match to TRBD1 covers 7 bases. The V gene's germline CDR1 is SQVTM and CDR2 ANQGSEA. The CDR3 consists of 17 residues. Unmatched junction bases numbered 12, after V lost 6 bases and J lost 1 base. The CDR3 reads CSVPLGTANSGANVLTF. The CDR3, as DNA: TGCAGCGTCCCCTTGGGGACAGCGAATTCTGGGGCCAACGTCCTGACTTTC.

V and J are TRBV6-5 and TRBJ1-5; perhaps TRBD1 as D (6 bases). CDR1 and CDR2 from the germline V gene are MNHEY and SVGAGI. The CDR3 length is 14 residues. V gave up 6 bases and J gave up 0 bases, with 9 bases separating them. CDR3 loop: CASSEGGSNQPQHF. The CDR3, as DNA: TGTGCCAGCAGCGAAGGGGGTAGCAATCAGCCCCAGCATTTT.